What follows are 9 T cell receptor beta chains derived from one specimen sequenced in a study of cytomegalovirus exposure and HLA in healthy donors. PCR amplification relied on 60 Vbeta primers (plus 13 Jbeta primers). Here immunoSEQ multiplex PCR was the method, and the copy in TCRdb shows in-frame clones only, minus some. The profile shows about 190,000 clones, roughly 73% of them singletons. Source material: PBMCs. The source is a woman aged 25 to 39 in good health and CMV-seropositive.

This clone showed up just a few times. V gene TRBV28 combines with J gene TRBJ2-2; 7 bases are a match to TRBD1. The CDR3 runs 15 residues. Germline CDR1 is MDHEN and CDR2 is SYDVKM. J gave up 3 bases and V 5 bases, and 6 bases lay outside the gene matches. CDR3 in DNA: TGTGCCAGCAGTACCGGAACAGGGGACACCGGGGAGCTGTTTTTT. This codes for CASSTGTGDTGELFF.

The CDR3 sequence: CASSSNRGLRAFF. The CDR3, as DNA: TGTGCCAGCAGCTCAAACAGGGGGCTGAGAGCTTTCTTT. The chain couples TRBV13 to TRBJ1-1; 9 positions agree with TRBD1. This CDR3 contains 13 residues. Germline CDR1 is PRHDT and CDR2 is FYEKMQ (reference sequence). The junction had 7 bases not matched to a gene; V was cut back by 4 bases and J by 10 bases. Supplemented by reference TRBV13 and TRBJ1-1, the full variable domain reads AAGVIQSPRHLIKEKRETATLKCYPIPRHDTVYWYQQGPGQDPQFLISFYEKMQSDKGSIPDRFSAQQFSDYHSELNMSSLELGDSALYFCASSSNRGLRAFFGQGTRLTVV.

Written as DNA, the CDR3 is TGCGCCAGCAGCCAATCGTCCTTGGAGACCCAGTACTTC. It encodes CASSQSSLETQYF. The chain uses TRBV4-1 and TRBJ2-5, with unresolved D. The germline V gene encodes CDR1 MGHRA and CDR2 YSYEKL. V was shortened by 2 bases and J by 5 bases, with 9 bases between the two germline ends. The CDR3 contains 13 residues.

This clone was found a few times. The gene calls are TRBV28 and TRBJ1-5; TRBD1 aligns across 9 bases. Looked up from germline, CDR1 is MDHEN and CDR2 is SYDVKM. This CDR3 spans 15 amino acids. Trimming removed 5 bases from V and 5 bases from J; junction bases left unmatched: 7. CDR3 in amino acids: CASSLPTGGHQPQHF. Here the CDR3 DNA reads TGTGCCAGCAGTCTTCCCACAGGGGGCCATCAGCCCCAGCATTTT.

The V call is TRBV5-1, the J call TRBJ1-1, with 8 positions matching TRBD1. J lost 5 bases, V lost 3 bases, and 6 bases had no gene match. The CDR3 length is 14 residues. Germline loops: CDR1 SGHRS, CDR2 YFSETQ. CDR3 in DNA: TGCGCCAGCAGCTCGGCAGGGGGCGTAACTGAAGCTTTCTTT. It encodes CASSSAGGVTEAFF.

This chain links TRBV2 with TRBJ2-5, with D possibly matching TRBD1 (6 bases). The CDR3 covers 14 residues. V was clipped by 5 bases and J by 3 bases, with 13 bases between them. Per germline, CDR1 SNHLY and CDR2 FYNNEI. The CDR3 DNA reads as TGTGCCAGCAGTCGGGGACACCAGAAAGAGACCCAGTACTTC. This codes for CASSRGHQKETQYF. Together with reference TRBV2 and TRBJ2-5, the CDR3 gives the full variable domain: EPEVTQTPSHQVTQMGQEVILRCVPISNHLYFYWYRQILGQKVEFLVSFYNNEISEKSEIFDDQFSVERPDGSNFTLKIRSTKLEDSAMYFCASSRGHQKETQYFGPGTRLLVL.

This CDR3 is CASSLGGYSQHF. In nucleotides, the CDR3 is TGTGCCAGCAGCCTCGGAGGATATTCACAGCATTTT. The V call is TRBV7-2, the J call TRBJ1-5, with D unresolved. Germline V gives CDR1 SGHTA, CDR2 FQGNSA. There are 12 residues in the CDR3. Trimming removed 5 bases from V and 13 bases from J, with 15 bases in between.

The V gene is TRBV5-1, the J gene TRBJ2-1; the D gene is possibly TRBD2 (6 bases). Germline-derived CDR1 and CDR2 are SGHRS and YFSETQ. The CDR3 is 16 residues long. Between the trimmed V and J ends, which lost 2 bases and 4 bases, there was a span of 16 bases. The CDR3 region has the DNA TGCGCCAGCAGCTTACTAGGTAGCGGAGCATACAATGAGCAGTTCTTC. It specifies CASSLLGSGAYNEQFF.

The chain has TRBV10-1 and TRBJ2-3, with D perhaps TRBD1 (5 bases). Germline values: CDR1 WNHNN, CDR2 SYGVQD (reference sequence). V was clipped by 0 bases and J by 3 bases, with 16 bases between them. This CDR3 comprises 17 residues. Here the CDR3 reads CASSESPGSQGTDTQYF. The CDR3 DNA sequence: TGCGCCAGCAGTGAGTCCCCCGGGTCGCAGGGAACAGATACGCAGTATTTT.